Below, 24 T cell receptor beta chains from the same sample are listed, as sequenced in a study of blood T cells in healthy people across ages. Primed by a sample-barcoded 5' primer and a J-beta primer mix, a second PCR proceeded for roughly 6 to 12 cycles. Each CDR3 protein gets one entry after TCRdb re-called the 5' RACE reads with MiXCR. The sample has roughly 800,000 distinct CDR3 sequences, roughly 50% seen once; the top ten hold roughly 20%. The sample comprised blood. These receptors originate from a man aged 30-40 years in good health.

The chain uses TRBV29-1 and TRBJ2-2, with TRBD1 as a possible D gene (5 bases). V was trimmed by 7 bases and J by 2 bases, leaving 8 bases between them. The CDR3 covers 12 residues. In germline, CDR1 is SQVTM, CDR2 ANQGSEA. The CDR3 sequence is CSADRNTGELFF. The CDR3 DNA reads as TGCAGCGCAGACAGAAACACCGGGGAGCTGTTTTTT.

Points on this clonotype: The junction departs from the called germline gene at one end, perhaps through a read error. The CDR3 sequence: CASNYEKLIF. CDR3 DNA: TGTGCCAGCAATTATGAAAAACTGATTTTT. The chain employs TRBV7-2 and TRBJ1-4; no clear D gene. This CDR3 is built from 10 residues. Germline CDR1 reads SGHTA; CDR2 reads FQGNSA. Full variable domain (outside the CDR3, taken from reference TRBV7-2 and TRBJ1-4): GAGVSQSPSNKVTEKGKDVELRCDPISGHTALYWYRQSLGQGLEFLIYFQGNSAPDKSGLPSDRFSAERTGGSVSTLTIQRTQQEDSAVYLCASNYEKLIFGSGTQLSVL.

The chain couples TRBV30 to TRBJ2-1, with no clear D. With 1 base removed from V and 6 bases from J, the gap between germline ends came to 10 bases. Per germline, CDR1 GTSNPN and CDR2 SVGIG (reference sequence). The CDR3 has 13 amino acids. CDR3: CAWSDGRVNEQFF. The CDR3 coding sequence is TGTGCCTGGAGTGATGGTCGGGTCAATGAGCAGTTCTTC.

This clonotype was observed a few times. V and J are TRBV12-3 or TRBV12-4 and TRBJ1-2, with a possible D match to TRBD1 (6 bases). The germline V and J ends were trimmed by 4 bases and 4 bases, with 16 bases remaining between them. This CDR3 spans 15 amino acids. CDR3 nucleotide sequence: TGTGCCAGCAGTTCTAACAGGGAAGACTTCTATGGCTACACCTTC. The encoded protein is CASSSNREDFYGYTF.

The chain joins TRBV7-9 to TRBJ1-5; D is undetermined. Looked up from germline, CDR1 is SEHNR and CDR2 is FQNEAQ (reference sequence). V lost 1 base to trimming and J lost 4 bases, with 11 bases between them. The CDR3 contains 15 residues. The CDR3 is CASSLVGTVNQPQHF. In DNA form, the CDR3 reads TGTGCCAGCAGCTTAGTGGGAACAGTAAATCAGCCCCAGCATTTT.

This chain joins TRBV3-1 and TRBJ1-2; no clear D gene. The CDR3 length is 14 residues. Germline V gene sequence: CDR1 LGHDT, CDR2 YNNKEL (reference sequence). V gave up 4 bases and J gave up 1 base, with 10 bases separating them. CDR3 in DNA: TGTGCCAGCAGCCGCATTGGCCATAACTATGGCTACACCTTC. As protein: CASSRIGHNYGYTF. Full variable domain (rest looked up from reference TRBV3-1 and TRBJ1-2): DTAVSQTPKYLVTQMGNDKSIKCEQNLGHDTMYWYKQDSKKFLKIMFSYNNKELIINETVPNRFSPKSPDKAHLNLHINSLELGDSAVYFCASSRIGHNYGYTFGSGTRLTVV.

The chain joins TRBV3-1 to TRBJ2-1, with D hard to call. This CDR3 is 15 amino acids long. V was pared by 0 bases and J by 6 bases, with 12 bases between. Germline CDR1 and CDR2: LGHDT and YNNKEL (reference sequence). The CDR3 region is CASSQDRRWGNEQFF. The CDR3 region has the DNA TGTGCCAGCAGCCAAGATAGGCGGTGGGGCAATGAGCAGTTCTTC.

This clonotype appeared a few times. The rearrangement uses TRBV5-1 and TRBJ1-5; possibly TRBD1 for D (5 bases). Germline loops: CDR1 SGHRS, CDR2 YFSETQ. V was pared by 0 bases and J by 4 bases, with 8 bases between. CDR3 size: 14 residues. The CDR3 DNA is TGCGCCAGCAGCTTGGCAGGGCAGAATCAGCCCCAGCATTTT. Translation: CASSLAGQNQPQHF. Together with reference TRBV5-1 and TRBJ1-5, the CDR3 gives the full variable domain: KAGVTQTPRYLIKTRGQQVTLSCSPISGHRSVSWYQQTPGQGLQFLFEYFSETQRNKGNFPGRFSGRQFSNSRSEMNVSTLELGDSALYLCASSLAGQNQPQHFGDGTRLSIL.

The chain couples TRBV7-9 to TRBJ2-7, with 12 bases identical to TRBD1. V trimming: 3 bases; J trimming: 6 bases; junction bases outside the gene matches: 6. The CDR3 length is 15 residues. Germline-derived CDR1 and CDR2 are SEHNR and FQNEAQ (reference sequence). The CDR3 is CASSLGQGAHLEQYF. The CDR3 DNA reads as TGTGCCAGCAGCTTGGGACAGGGGGCGCATCTCGAGCAGTACTTC.

The sample holds a few counts of this clonotype. The rearrangement links TRBV5-1 to TRBJ2-1, with D possibly matching TRBD2 (5 bases). This CDR3 spans 14 amino acids. Between the trimmed V and J ends, which lost 5 bases and 0 bases, there was a span of 9 bases. From germline, CDR1 is SGHRS and CDR2 YFSETQ. The CDR3 loop reads CASSWGDSYNEQFF. In DNA, the CDR3 is TGCGCCAGCAGTTGGGGAGACTCCTACAATGAGCAGTTCTTC.

The rearrangement uses TRBV28 and TRBJ2-1; no clear D. Germline lookup yields CDR1 MDHEN and CDR2 SYDVKM. Trimming removed 4 bases at V and 1 base at J, with 14 bases between. The CDR3 runs 16 residues. CDR3 bases: TGTGCCAGCAGTTCCCCCGCGCCCTTATCCTACAATGAGCAGTTCTTC. Protein product: CASSSPAPLSYNEQFF.

The CDR3 DNA follows: TGCAGTGCTAGTAGGGGACAAATCTCTGGGGCCAACGTCCTGACTTTC. It specifies CSASRGQISGANVLTF. The chain combines TRBV20-1 with TRBJ2-6; D possibly corresponds to TRBD1 (6 bases). The CDR3 consists of 16 residues. V was trimmed by 3 bases and J by 0 bases, leaving 12 bases between them. CDR1 and CDR2 from the germline V gene are DFQATT and SNEGSKA (reference sequence).

The CDR3 sequence: CASSLEANGYTF. The CDR3 DNA reads TGTGCCAGCAGCTTAGAGGCCAATGGCTACACCTTC. The J gene is TRBJ1-2, the V gene TRBV11-2; D remains unclear. With 0 bases removed from V and 6 bases from J, the gap between germline ends came to 5 bases. The germline V gene has CDR1 SGHAT and CDR2 FQNNGV. CDR3 length equals 12 residues.

The V and J genes are TRBV12-3 or TRBV12-4 and TRBJ2-3; 9 nucleotides align to TRBD1. With V trimmed by 3 bases and J by 3 bases, 4 bases remained unmatched. The CDR3 contains 15 residues. CDR3 loop: CASSLGQGMTDTQYF. The CDR3 DNA reads as TGTGCCAGCAGTTTGGGACAGGGAATGACAGATACGCAGTATTTT.

V usage is TRBV7-9 and J usage is TRBJ2-7; 7 bases align to TRBD2. V lost 0 bases and J lost 0; bases outside the gene matches: 8. Germline CDR1 is SEHNR and CDR2 is FQNEAQ (reference sequence). The CDR3 has 17 amino acids. The CDR3 protein is CASSLAATSAISYEQYF. The CDR3 bases are TGTGCCAGCAGCTTAGCCGCAACTAGCGCCATCTCCTACGAGCAGTACTTC.

This clonotype has just a few counts. The gene calls are TRBV9 and TRBJ2-5; no clear D gene. V lost 3 bases and J lost 0, with 12 bases in between. Germline loops: CDR1 SGDLS, CDR2 YYNGEE. This CDR3 spans 15 amino acids. CDR3 sequence (DNA): TGTGCCAGCAGCGCGCAATCGGTTAACCAAGAGACCCAGTACTTC. Its protein is CASSAQSVNQETQYF.

In this sample, this clonotype turned up once. The chain recombines TRBV13 with TRBJ2-1; TRBD2 aligns across 7 bases. Germline CDR1 reads PRHDT; CDR2 reads FYEKMQ (reference sequence). CDR3 length equals 15 residues. Trimming took 0 bases from V and 4 from J; bases not matched to a gene: 3. DNA of the CDR3: TGTGCCAGCAGCTTAGGTCGGGGGGATTACAATGAGCAGTTCTTC. This encodes CASSLGRGDYNEQFF.

This clonotype has only a few counts. J is TRBJ1-2 and V is TRBV29-1; TRBD1 is a possible D gene (6 bases). This CDR3 has 16 amino acids. Per germline, CDR1 SQVTM and CDR2 ANQGSEA. Trimming pared 2 bases from V and 0 bases from J, leaving 16 bases between. In DNA, the CDR3 is TGCAGCGTTGAAAGGGTGACAGGAACCCCTAACTATGGCTACACCTTC. This translates into CSVERVTGTPNYGYTF.

The chain couples TRBV6-1 to TRBJ2-1; perhaps D is TRBD1 or TRBD2 (5 bases each). The CDR3 extends over 13 amino acids. Trimming took 2 bases from V and 9 from J, leaving 11 bases between them. Germline CDR1 is MNHNS and CDR2 is SASEGT. DNA of the CDR3: TGTGCCAGCAGTGAACGGGGCCGATCTGAGCAGTTCTTC. Amino acid sequence: CASSERGRSEQFF.

The V and J genes are TRBV27 and TRBJ2-7; possibly TRBD1 or TRBD2 for D (5 bases each). Trimming stripped 4 bases from V and 0 bases from J, with 16 bases between. The CDR3 loop spans 16 amino acids. Germline values: CDR1 MNHEY, CDR2 SMNVEV (reference sequence). CDR3 residues: CASSSPNEGLSYEQYF. Here the CDR3 DNA reads TGTGCCAGCAGTTCCCCCAATGAGGGGCTCTCCTACGAGCAGTACTTC.

The rearrangement links TRBV29-1 to TRBJ2-5; the D is unclear. The CDR3 covers 13 residues. V lost 5 bases and J lost 11, with 21 bases in between. CDR1 is SQVTM, CDR2 ANQGSEA, per germline. Here the CDR3 DNA reads TGCAGCGTTCCACCCGGAATTCAAAATGAGCAGTACTTC. This codes for CSVPPGIQNEQYF.

This chain connects TRBV9 to TRBJ2-5, with TRBD2 as a possible D gene (5 bases). In germline, CDR1 is SGDLS, CDR2 YYNGEE. The ends were cut back, 0 bases at V and 5 bases at J, with 14 bases in the middle. The CDR3 totals 15 residues. The CDR3 loop reads CASSVGRVKLETQYF. The CDR3 region has the DNA TGTGCCAGCAGCGTAGGGCGGGTAAAGTTGGAGACCCAGTACTTC.

This clonotype was found a few times. The chain uses TRBV15 and TRBJ2-1; TRBD2 is a possible D gene (6 bases). In germline, CDR1 is LNHNV, CDR2 YYDKDF (reference sequence). V gave up 1 base and J gave up 9 bases, with 16 bases separating them. The CDR3 is 15 amino acids. CDR3 region: CATSRVRRGEVEQFF. The CDR3 DNA sequence: TGTGCCACCAGCAGAGTCCGGCGGGGAGAAGTTGAGCAGTTCTTC.

The V gene is TRBV7-2, the J gene TRBJ2-7; unclear D gene. Germline CDR1 reads SGHTA; CDR2 reads FQGNSA. The CDR3 has 14 residues. The V gene lost 1 base and the J gene lost 2 bases, with 9 bases spanning the gap. The CDR3 here is CASSLEWRTYEQYF. The DNA of the CDR3 is TGTGCCAGCAGCTTAGAATGGCGCACCTACGAGCAGTACTTC. The full variable domain, its missing parts supplied by reference TRBV7-2 and TRBJ2-7, is GAGVSQSPSNKVTEKGKDVELRCDPISGHTALYWYRQSLGQGLEFLIYFQGNSAPDKSGLPSDRFSAERTGGSVSTLTIQRTQQEDSAVYLCASSLEWRTYEQYFGPGTRLTVT.